The rows below give T cell receptor beta chains drawn from one sample of a study of vaccination and CD4 T cells after COVID-19. Antigen specificity for these receptors is unknown. TCRdb reanalysed the PCR reads using MiXCR and keeps one entry per CDR3 protein. The sample has 20,000 or so distinct CDR3 sequences; about 56% are singletons. The sample comprised CD4+ T cells from blood, cultured in vitro. The receptors here all came from a human donor who had recovered from COVID-19. Each CDR3 is given with its conserved first and last residue. A D gene is named only where the DNA matches it firmly. The size of a clone is reported for some rows only, either as once, few or many, or as a class for expanded clones.

abundance	len	d_gene	j_gene	v_gene	CDR3nt	CDR3aa
NA	12	NA	TRBJ2-7	TRBV27	TGTGCCAGCAGCACATCGGGGTACGAGCAGTACTTC	CASSTSGYEQYF
NA	13	TRBD1	TRBJ1-1	TRBV12-3/TRBV12-4	TGTGCCAGCATTAGGGACAGGAACACTGAAGCTTTCTTT	CASIRDRNTEAFF
NA	15	TRBD1	TRBJ2-6	TRBV30	TGTGCCTGGAGTCAGGGGGCCTCTGGGGCCAACGTCCTGACTTTC	CAWSQGASGANVLTF
few	14	TRBD2	TRBJ2-1	TRBV6-2/TRBV6-3	TGTGCCAGCACCAAAGCGGGAGTATCCAATGAGCAGTTCTTC	CASTKAGVSNEQFF
NA	18	TRBD2	TRBJ2-5	TRBV20-1	TGCAGTGCTAGAGTGGGACTAGCGGGAGAGGATTGGGTAGAGACCCAGTACTTC	CSARVGLAGEDWVETQYF
few	11	NA	TRBJ1-2	TRBV28	TGTGCCAGCAGCTCCCCCCCGGACCACACCTTC	CASSSPPDHTF
NA	16	NA	TRBJ2-1	TRBV7-2	TGTGCCAGCAGCTTAGCGTATGAAAAAGCGGGCGATGAGCAGTTCTTC	CASSLAYEKAGDEQFF
NA	15	TRBD2	TRBJ2-3	TRBV2	TGTGCCAGCAGTGGTGGAGGGAGGGGCACAGATACGCAGTATTTT	CASSGGGRGTDTQYF
NA	15	TRBD2	TRBJ2-3	TRBV10-2	TGCGCCAGCAGTCGCCCTAGCGGGAGCACAGATACGCAGTATTTT	CASSRPSGSTDTQYF
NA	13	NA	TRBJ2-2	TRBV27	TGTGCCAGCAGTTTCCTCAACACCGGGGAGCTGTTTTTT	CASSFLNTGELFF
few	16	TRBD1	TRBJ2-5	TRBV27	TGTGCCAGCAGTCCCTCGGGACAGAGCTTACAAGAGACCCAGTACTTC	CASSPSGQSLQETQYF
few	15	NA	TRBJ1-5	TRBV30	TGTGCCTGGAGTGTACCCGGCTATAGCAATCAGCCCCAGCATTTT	CAWSVPGYSNQPQHF
NA	18	NA	TRBJ1-6	TRBV7-9	TGTGCCAGCACCTTAGGGGCAGACCACCTCTCCTATAATTCACCCCTCCACTTT	CASTLGADHLSYNSPLHF
once	15	TRBD2	TRBJ2-1	TRBV6-1	TGTGCCAGCGGAAAGGGACTAGTAGTATTCAATGAGCAGTTCTTC	CASGKGLVVFNEQFF
NA	16	NA	TRBJ1-2	TRBV19	TGTGCCAGTAGTATGTTACAGGCTGACAGAGCAGATGGCTACACCTTC	CASSMLQADRADGYTF
once	20	NA	TRBJ1-5	TRBV21-1	TGTGCCAGCAGCAGTACAACGCCGGGACAGGGGGCGCGATGGAATCAGCCCCAGCATTTT	CASSSTTPGQGARWNQPQHF
NA	14	NA	TRBJ1-1	TRBV6-5	TGTGCCAGCAGTTACAGGGGAGGGAGCACTGAAGCTTTCTTT	CASSYRGGSTEAFF
NA	17	NA	TRBJ2-5	TRBV6-1	TGTGCCAGCAGTGATGGGATCTATGGGGGACCATGGGAGACCCAGTACTTC	CASSDGIYGGPWETQYF
NA	14	NA	TRBJ1-2	TRBV28	TGTGCCACACGTTCCACAGGTTTGCGCTATGGCTACACCTTC	CATRSTGLRYGYTF
NA	16	NA	TRBJ2-3	TRBV11-1	TGTGCCAGCAGCTTAGATATGGGGGAGGGCACAGATACGCAGTATTTT	CASSLDMGEGTDTQYF